What follows are 8 T cell receptor beta chains derived from one specimen sequenced in a study of T-cell memory formation after mild COVID-19. Each CDR3 protein is one row after TCRdb ran MiXCR on the 5' RACE reads. The sample carries around 370,000 distinct CDR3 sequences, about 21% recorded once. What was sequenced was PBMCs or a T cell subset sorted from them (not recorded which). These receptor sequences come from an adult woman who had mild COVID-19 (a few samples of this study predate the infection). Cell type and time point are not known.

With respect to this clonotype: One end of the junction fails to match germline, which may point to a read error. The J gene is TRBJ2-7, the V gene TRBV12-3 or TRBV12-4; 9 positions agree with TRBD1. The CDR3 is 14 residues long. CDR3 nucleotide sequence: TGTGCGAGCATGTCGGGGACAGGGTCCTACGAGCAGTACTTC. It yields the protein CASMSGTGSYEQYF.

In this sample, this clonotype turned up a few times. V is TRBV18 and J is TRBJ1-5; D possibly corresponds to TRBD1 (5 bases). In germline, CDR1 is KGHSH, CDR2 LQKENI. CDR3 length: 15 residues. Trimming stripped 3 bases from V and 0 bases from J, with 9 bases between. CDR3 sequence: CASSPSGGSNQPQHF. The CDR3 bases are TGTGCCAGCTCACCCTCGGGGGGTAGCAATCAGCCCCAGCATTTT.

The chain carries TRBV6-2 or TRBV6-3 and TRBJ1-1; D is unclear. The CDR3 spans 14 residues. The V gene lost 5 bases and the J gene lost 5 bases, with 15 bases spanning the gap. Germline V CDR1 and CDR2: MNHEY, SVGEGT. The CDR3 protein is CASSRPWGETEAFF. The CDR3 nucleotides read TGTGCCAGCAGTCGTCCCTGGGGTGAGACTGAAGCTTTCTTT.

The chain carries TRBV12-3 or TRBV12-4 and TRBJ2-7; 8 bases map to TRBD1. The ends lost 3 bases at V and 3 bases at J; junction bases unmatched: 13. The CDR3 spans 17 residues. The CDR3 nucleotides read TGTGCCAGCAGTTTTCTGGCGTCACAGGGGGGATTCTACGAGCAGTACTTC. This translates into CASSFLASQGGFYEQYF.

This clonotype was counted between two and nine times. CDR3 in DNA: TGTGCCAGCAGCGTAGACAGGGGGAGCTCCTACGAGCAGTACTTC. Translated: CASSVDRGSSYEQYF. The chain recombines TRBV9 with TRBJ2-7; TRBD1 aligns across 8 bases. The ends lost 0 bases at V and 0 bases at J; junction bases unmatched: 2. Germline assignment: CDR1 SGDLS and CDR2 YYNGEE. The length of the CDR3 is 15 residues.

The chain employs TRBV7-3 and TRBJ2-2; D unclear. This CDR3 comprises 16 residues. Germline V gives CDR1 SGHTA, CDR2 FQGTGA. The V end was cut by 0 bases, the J end by 2 bases, with 10 bases between. The chain's CDR3 is CASSLTGVGNTGELFF. As DNA, the CDR3 is TGTGCCAGCAGCTTAACGGGCGTCGGTAACACCGGGGAGCTGTTTTTT.

This clonotype was detected only a few times. The chain carries TRBV18 and TRBJ1-2; D remains unclear. In germline, CDR1 is KGHSH, CDR2 LQKENI. The CDR3 is made up of 13 amino acids. Trimming removed 4 bases from V and 4 bases from J, with 10 bases in between. In DNA form, the CDR3 reads TGTGCCAGCTCACAGGGAGGGAGCTATGGCTACACCTTC. Its translation is CASSQGGSYGYTF.

This clonotype was seen repeatedly, ten times or more. Mismatch with germline at one junction end may stem from a read error. The chain recombines TRBV14 with TRBJ2-7, with D perhaps TRBD1 (6 bases). The germline V gene encodes CDR1 SGHDN and CDR2 FVKESK. CDR3 length: 13 residues. DNA of the CDR3: TGTGCCAGCAGCCAAGTCAGTGTAGGGGGTCAGCACTTC. Its protein product is CASSQVSVGGQHF.